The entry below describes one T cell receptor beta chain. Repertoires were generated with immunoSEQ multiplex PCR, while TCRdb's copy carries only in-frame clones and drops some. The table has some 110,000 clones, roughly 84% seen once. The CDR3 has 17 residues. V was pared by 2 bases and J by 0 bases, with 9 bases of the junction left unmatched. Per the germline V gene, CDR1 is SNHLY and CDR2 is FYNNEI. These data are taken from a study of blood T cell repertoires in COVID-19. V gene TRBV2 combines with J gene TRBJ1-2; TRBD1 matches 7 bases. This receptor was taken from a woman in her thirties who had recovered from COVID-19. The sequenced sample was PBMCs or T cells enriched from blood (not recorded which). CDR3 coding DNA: TGTGCCAGCAGTGAATTCTTCGGACAGGCAGCTAACTATGGCTACACCTTC. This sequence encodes CASSEFFGQAANYGYTF.